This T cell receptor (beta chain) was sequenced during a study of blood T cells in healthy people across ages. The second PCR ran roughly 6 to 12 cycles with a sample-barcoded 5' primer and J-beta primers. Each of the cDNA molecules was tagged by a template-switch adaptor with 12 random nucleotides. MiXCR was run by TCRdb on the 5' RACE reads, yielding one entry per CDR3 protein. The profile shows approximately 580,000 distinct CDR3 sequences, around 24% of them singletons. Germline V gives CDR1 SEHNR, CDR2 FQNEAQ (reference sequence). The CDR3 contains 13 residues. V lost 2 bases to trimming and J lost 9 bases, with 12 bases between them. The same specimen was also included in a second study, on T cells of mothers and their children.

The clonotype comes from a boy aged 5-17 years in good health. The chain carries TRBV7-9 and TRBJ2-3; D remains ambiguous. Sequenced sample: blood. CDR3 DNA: TGTGCCAGCAGCTTACCATCCCATGACACGCAGTATTTT. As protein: CASSLPSHDTQYF. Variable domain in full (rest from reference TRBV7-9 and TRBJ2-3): DTGVSQNPRHKITKRGQNVTFRCDPISEHNRLYWYRQTLGQGPEFLTYFQNEAQLEKSRLLSDRFSAERPKGSFSTLEIQRTEQGDSAMYLCASSLPSHDTQYFGPGTRLTVL.